This T cell receptor (beta chain) appears in the sequencing data of a study of blood T cells in healthy people across ages. General observations from the study: Per million T cells, the diversity of TCR beta decreased roughly linearly as age advanced. Leaving the PBMCs unsorted stopped any conclusive comparison of naive versus antigen-experienced cells. Whereas aged donors had fewer naive CD4+ cells, long-lived donors had more of them and higher diversity.

Together with a sample-barcoded 5' primer, a J-beta primer mix was included in a second PCR lasting about 7 to 11 cycles. Through a template-switch adaptor with 12 random nucleotides, each cDNA molecule received a tag. TCRdb itself ran the 5' RACE reads through MiXCR, one entry per CDR3 protein. Of about 670,000 distinct CDR3 sequences listed, less than 45% are singletons. This clonotype showed up just a few times. Its target is unknown. Germline CDR1 reads SEHNR; CDR2 reads FQNEAQ (reference sequence). This CDR3 has 14 amino acids. The ends were cut back, 3 bases at V and 0 bases at J, with 8 bases in the middle.

Sample: blood. The TCR originated in an elderly man in good health. The chain links TRBV7-9 to TRBJ1-2; D gene uncertain. CDR3 sequence: CASSLQVSNYGYTF. In nucleotides, the CDR3 is TGTGCCAGCAGCTTGCAGGTATCTAACTATGGCTACACCTTC.